Presented here are 30 T cell receptor beta chains from one specimen sequenced in a study of T cell repertoires in cytomegalovirus infection. Antigens of these TCRs are unknown. TCRdb called the reads again in MiXCR, with one record for every CDR3 protein. Among 110,000 to 150,000 distinct CDR3 sequences, over 25% were seen once, and the ten largest hold about 52%. The sample here was CD8+ T cells from cultured PBMCs, taken from culture after CMV antigen stimulation. Source of these receptors: a human donor in good health (CMV status not recorded). Some clones in this sample may be carry-over from other donors' samples.

In regard to this clonotype: One base away lies a much larger clone, so this may be a sequencing read error. The CDR3 protein is CASSVGDRYEQYF. For the CDR3, the DNA is TGCGCCAGCAGTGTCGGGGACAGATACGAGCAGTACTTC. The chain recombines TRBV10-2 with TRBJ2-7, with TRBD1 matching over 7 bases. Germline loops: CDR1 WSHSY, CDR2 SAAADI. V dropped 4 bases and J dropped 4; count of bases not matched to a gene: 4. The CDR3 contains 13 residues.

This clonotype was detected only a few times. V and J are TRBV4-1 and TRBJ1-2; no clear D gene. Deletions cut 4 bases from V and 2 bases from J, with 11 bases between. This CDR3 has 14 residues. Germline-derived CDR1 and CDR2 are MGHRA and YSYEKL. The CDR3 coding sequence is TGCGCCAGCAGCCCCCCAATGATGAACTATGGCTACACCTTC. The encoded protein is CASSPPMMNYGYTF.

This chain connects TRBV12-3 or TRBV12-4 to TRBJ1-1; D possibly corresponds to TRBD1 (5 bases). This CDR3 comprises 14 residues. Trimming cost V 7 bases and J 0 bases, with 12 bases left between them. The CDR3 loop is CASTPRGLNTEAFF. Here the CDR3 DNA reads TGTGCCAGCACCCCCCGGGGGTTGAACACTGAAGCTTTCTTT.

This clonotype was detected ten times or more. V and J are TRBV2 and TRBJ2-1, with D tentatively TRBD1 (5 bases). Trimming shortened V by 2 bases and J by 8 bases, and 16 bases separated the two germline ends. CDR3 length: 15 residues. Germline V gene lookup returns CDR1 SNHLY and CDR2 FYNNEI. The DNA for the CDR3 is TGTGCCAGCAGTGAAAAACACTTAAGGGGTGATGAGCAGTTCTTC. This codes for CASSEKHLRGDEQFF. The full variable domain, completed using reference TRBV2 and TRBJ2-1, is EPEVTQTPSHQVTQMGQEVILRCVPISNHLYFYWYRQILGQKVEFLVSFYNNEISEKSEIFDDQFSVERPDGSNFTLKIRSTKLEDSAMYFCASSEKHLRGDEQFFGPGTRLTVL.

The rearrangement uses TRBV5-4 and TRBJ1-1, with 11 positions matching TRBD1. Unmatched junction bases numbered 6, after V lost 4 bases and J lost 7 bases. Germline-derived CDR1 and CDR2 are SGHNT and YYREEE (reference sequence). The CDR3 is 14 residues long. The CDR3 spells CASSPGTGGFEAFF. The CDR3 coding sequence is TGTGCCAGCAGCCCGGGGACAGGGGGATTTGAAGCTTTCTTT.

V gene TRBV24-1 combines with J gene TRBJ2-1, with D unresolved. Germline V gene lookup returns CDR1 KGHDR and CDR2 SFDVKD. This CDR3 contains 13 residues. Trimming pared 1 base from V and 3 bases from J, leaving 3 bases between. The CDR3 loop is CATSDFGYNEQFF. As DNA, the CDR3 is TGTGCCACCAGTGATTTCGGCTACAATGAGCAGTTCTTC.

This rearrangement joins TRBV27 to TRBJ1-5; D remains unclear. Germline V CDR1 and CDR2: MNHEY, SMNVEV (reference sequence). This CDR3 comprises 13 residues. Trimming stripped 7 bases from V and 1 base from J, with 8 bases between. For the CDR3, the DNA is TGTGCCAGCACCGAGAAGAGCAATCAGCCCCAGCATTTT. This codes for CASTEKSNQPQHF.

The count of this clonotype is one. The rearrangement links TRBV4-1 to TRBJ1-2; TRBD1 matches at 9 bases. The germline gives CDR1 MGHRA, CDR2 YSYEKL. CDR3 length: 15 amino acids. V trimming: 5 bases; J trimming: 8 bases; junction bases outside the gene matches: 12. The CDR3 DNA reads as TGCGCCAGCAGCTATCAACCCCGGGACAGGGACGGCTACACCTTC. This codes for CASSYQPRDRDGYTF.

Comments on this clonotype: An end of the junction does not agree with germline; a read error may underlie this. The chain employs TRBV11-2 and TRBJ2-7, with a weak D call TRBD1 (6 bases). Germline loops: CDR1 SGHAT, CDR2 FQNNGV. The CDR3 is 15 amino acids. CDR3 sequence: CTSSLSDSWVYEQYF. CDR3 DNA sequence: TGTACCAGCAGCTTGTCGGACAGTTGGGTTTACGAGCAGTACTTC.

The V gene is TRBV18, the J gene TRBJ1-1; the D is unclear. With 4 bases removed from V and 3 bases from J, the gap between germline ends came to 9 bases. The CDR3 loop spans 13 amino acids. CDR1 and CDR2 (germline): KGHSH, LQKENI. CDR3 protein: CASSLSWDTEAFF. CDR3 nucleotide sequence: TGTGCCAGCTCACTTAGCTGGGACACTGAAGCTTTCTTT.

The chain links TRBV2 to TRBJ1-2; D might be TRBD1 (6 bases). This CDR3 has 17 amino acids. V shed 1 base and J shed 8 bases, with 23 bases lying between them. The germline V gene has CDR1 SNHLY and CDR2 FYNNEI. The DNA of the CDR3 is TGTGCCAGCAGTGAAGGGTGGTACAGAGGGGGGTTCTGCGGCTACACCTTC. It translates to CASSEGWYRGGFCGYTF.

V usage is TRBV20-1 and J usage is TRBJ2-7; 8 bases map to TRBD1. There are 12 residues in the CDR3. V lost 6 bases to trimming and J lost 3 bases; unmatched junction nucleotides: 4. The germline gives CDR1 DFQATT, CDR2 SNEGSKA (reference sequence). The CDR3 region has the DNA TGCAGTGCGTCGGACAGGGACTACGAGCAGTACTTC. It encodes CSASDRDYEQYF.

The table lists this clonotype with many counts. The chain employs TRBV2 and TRBJ2-7; tentative D call: TRBD1 (5 bases). Trimming cost V 7 bases and J 2 bases, with 12 bases left between them. CDR3 size: 13 residues. Per germline, CDR1 SNHLY and CDR2 FYNNEI. The CDR3 protein is CASKIGVAYEQYF. In DNA form, the CDR3 reads TGTGCCAGCAAAATAGGGGTAGCCTACGAGCAGTACTTC.

This chain connects TRBV4-1 to TRBJ1-1; D call uncertain. The V gene lost 3 bases and the J gene lost 1 base, with 18 bases spanning the gap. Germline V CDR1 and CDR2: MGHRA, YSYEKL. The CDR3 runs to 17 residues. Written as DNA, the CDR3 is TGCGCCAGCAGCCATGCCCCAGGAGGAGTGGCGAACACTGAAGCTTTCTTT. Translating gives CASSHAPGGVANTEAFF.

This clonotype was observed at least ten times. The CDR3 loop is CASSLAEGASEAFF. In nucleotides, the CDR3 is TGTGCCAGCAGCTTAGCCGAGGGGGCGTCTGAAGCTTTCTTT. The chain employs TRBV7-9 and TRBJ1-1, with TRBD1 identical over 7 bases. The CDR3 has 14 residues. V lost 0 bases, J lost 6 bases, and 4 bases stayed unmatched. CDR1 and CDR2 (germline): SEHNR, FQNEAQ (reference sequence).

This clonotype was picked up a small number of times. The CDR3 sequence is CASSLFSDYPETQYF. As DNA, the CDR3 is TGTGCCAGCAGTTTATTTTCGGACTATCCCGAGACCCAGTACTTC. The J gene is TRBJ2-5, the V gene TRBV27, with D possibly being TRBD2 (6 bases). V was shortened by 1 base and J by 5 bases, with 14 bases between the two germline ends. The CDR3 sequence is 15 residues long. Germline assignment: CDR1 MNHEY and CDR2 SMNVEV (reference sequence).

The chain employs TRBV7-6 and TRBJ2-5; D is unresolved. The CDR3 spans 13 residues. The germline V and J ends were trimmed by 5 bases and 3 bases, with 10 bases remaining between them. Germline CDR1 SGHVS, CDR2 FNYEAQ. The DNA for the CDR3 is TGTGCCAGCAGCCCCGAACCCAAAGAGACCCAGTACTTC. Translating it yields CASSPEPKETQYF.

J is TRBJ2-1 and V is TRBV3-1; 13 nucleotides match TRBD2. Germline assignment: CDR1 LGHDT and CDR2 YNNKEL (reference sequence). This CDR3 is 17 amino acids long. V dropped 6 bases and J dropped 2; count of bases not matched to a gene: 7. The CDR3 is CASSHAGLAGAYNEQFF. CDR3 coding DNA: TGTGCCAGCAGTCATGCCGGACTAGCGGGGGCCTACAATGAGCAGTTCTTC.

The rearrangement joins TRBV29-1 to TRBJ2-7, with 8 positions matching TRBD1. The V gene end was trimmed by 3 bases and the J gene end by 2 bases; junction bases not matched to a gene: 3. The CDR3 has 13 amino acids. The V gene's germline CDR1 is SQVTM and CDR2 ANQGSEA. The CDR3 reads CSVDLTGAYEQYF. DNA of the CDR3: TGCAGCGTTGATTTGACAGGGGCCTACGAGCAGTACTTC.

This chain joins TRBV2 and TRBJ1-4; D gene ambiguous. The germline V gene encodes CDR1 SNHLY and CDR2 FYNNEI. This CDR3 region has 14 residues. Trimming took off 5 bases at V and 2 bases at J, with 9 bases between the two ends. CDR3 sequence: CASSKTPTNEKLFF. CDR3 bases: TGTGCCAGCAGTAAGACACCTACTAATGAAAAACTGTTTTTT.

This clonotype was observed a handful of times. This chain connects TRBV6-4 to TRBJ1-1; 8 bases agree with TRBD1. Germline V gives CDR1 MRHNA, CDR2 SNTAGT. V was clipped by 6 bases and J by 5 bases; unmatched bases: 11. The CDR3 covers 15 residues. The CDR3 loop reads CASRGGWTGITEAFF. CDR3 coding DNA: TGTGCCAGCAGGGGGGGATGGACAGGGATTACTGAAGCTTTCTTT.

This clonotype was counted between two and nine times. V gene TRBV9 combines with J gene TRBJ2-2, with TRBD1 as a possible D gene (6 bases). The CDR3 has 12 residues. Trimming left V 7 bases short and J 7 bases short, with 11 bases between. Germline V CDR1 and CDR2: SGDLS, YYNGEE. Here the CDR3 reads CASGQTYGELFF. For the CDR3, the DNA is TGTGCCAGCGGACAGACCTACGGGGAGCTGTTTTTT.

This chain joins TRBV7-8 and TRBJ1-3; D might be TRBD1 (5 bases). There are 15 residues in the CDR3. Germline V gene lookup returns CDR1 SGHVS and CDR2 FQNEAQ. The V and J ends lost 0 bases and 7 bases respectively, with 13 bases between them. Written as DNA, the CDR3 is TGTGCCAGCAGCTTAGCTTGGGGGGGGGGGAACACCATATATTTT. It yields the protein CASSLAWGGGNTIYF.

The chain is built from TRBV7-2 and TRBJ2-5; D is uncertain. The CDR3 is made up of 16 amino acids. With 0 bases removed from V and 5 bases from J, the gap between germline ends came to 16 bases. CDR1 SGHTA and CDR2 FQGNSA come from the germline V gene. Here the CDR3 DNA reads TGTGCCAGCAGCTTAGCCGGAGAAGGCATTTCGGAGACCCAGTACTTC. This sequence encodes CASSLAGEGISETQYF.

Note on this clonotype: At one end the junction does not follow the germline gene, possibly because of a read error. V gene TRBV7-9 combines with J gene TRBJ2-7, with 7 bases fitting TRBD1. This CDR3 spans 16 amino acids. Germline V gene sequence: CDR1 SEHNR, CDR2 FQNEAQ (reference sequence). CDR3 DNA sequence: TGTGCCAGGAGCTTAGCGCCGGGACAGACTTTCTACGAGCAGTACTTC. It encodes CARSLAPGQTFYEQYF.

The table lists this clonotype with many counts. V and J are TRBV7-3 and TRBJ1-2, with 9 bases identical to TRBD1. With 5 bases clipped from V and 4 bases from J, the junction kept 11 bases outside the gene matches. This CDR3 is 16 amino acids long. Germline-derived CDR1 and CDR2 are SGHTA and FQGTGA. The CDR3 loop reads CASSPEGTGLAYGYTF. The CDR3 DNA reads as TGTGCCAGCAGCCCAGAAGGGACAGGGTTGGCCTATGGCTACACCTTC.

The chain carries TRBV10-3 and TRBJ1-1; 11 nucleotides match TRBD1. There are 14 residues in the CDR3. The V gene end was trimmed by 3 bases and the J gene end by 5 bases; junction bases not matched to a gene: 2. Germline CDR1 is ENHRY and CDR2 is SYGVKD. The CDR3 here is CAISDGTGGTEAFF. The CDR3 DNA reads TGTGCCATCAGTGATGGGACAGGGGGGACTGAAGCTTTCTTT.

This clonotype was detected only once. V is TRBV4-2 and J is TRBJ1-6; D gene unclear. The CDR3 contains 16 residues. V was pared by 0 bases and J by 6 bases, with 12 bases between. Per the germline V gene, CDR1 is LGHNA and CDR2 is YNFKEQ. The CDR3 region has the DNA TGTGCCAGCAGCCAAGACTGGTCGGGGATTAATTCACCCCTCCACTTT. Translated: CASSQDWSGINSPLHF.

This chain links TRBV28 with TRBJ2-1; no reliable D call. CDR1 and CDR2 (germline): MDHEN, SYDVKM. V lost 6 bases and J 8 bases, leaving 8 bases between the germline ends. CDR3 length: 11 amino acids. DNA of the CDR3: TGTGCCAGCAGGGTTGGGGATGAGCAGTTCTTC. Translation: CASRVGDEQFF. Drawing the rest from reference TRBV28 and TRBJ2-1, the complete variable domain is DVKVTQSSRYLVKRTGEKVFLECVQDMDHENMFWYRQDPGLGLRLIYFSYDVKMKEKGDIPEGYSVSREKKERFSLILESASTNQTSMYLCASRVGDEQFFGPGTRLTVL.

This sequence joins TRBV6-2 or TRBV6-3 and TRBJ2-2; D may be TRBD1 (6 bases). The CDR3 runs 16 residues. Germline V gene lookup returns CDR1 MNHEY and CDR2 SVGEGT. Trimming pared 0 bases from V and 4 bases from J, leaving 12 bases between. CDR3 in amino acids: CASSYSKQGFTGELFF. Here the CDR3 DNA reads TGTGCCAGCAGTTACTCGAAGCAGGGGTTCACCGGGGAGCTGTTTTTT.